Each of the 29 T cell receptor beta chains below was sequenced from the same sample in a study of blood T cell repertoires in COVID-19. This table comes from immunoSEQ multiplex PCR, and its TCRdb copy is limited to in-frame clones, with some not included. This sample has 200,000 to 250,000 clones; 83% occur once, and the top ten carry over 0.95%. The sample was peripheral blood. These receptors all come from a woman under 40 with COVID-19, enrolled during active disease.

The genes are TRBV6-5 and TRBJ1-2; 7 positions match TRBD1. V dropped 6 bases and J dropped 6; count of bases not matched to a gene: 13. The length of the CDR3 is 15 residues. Germline values: CDR1 MNHEY, CDR2 SVGAGI. DNA of the CDR3: TGTGCCAGCAGCCGACGCGGGGACAGTGGGAATGGCTACACCTTC. Encoded protein: CASSRRGDSGNGYTF.

This clone was seen a single time. This chain connects TRBV7-3 to TRBJ2-5; a weak D match, TRBD1 (7 bases). The V gene lost 1 base and the J gene lost 5 bases, with 17 bases spanning the gap. The CDR3 covers 16 residues. Per the germline V gene, CDR1 is SGHTA and CDR2 is FQGTGA. CDR3 in amino acids: CASSLIGPSGGETQYF. In nucleotides, the CDR3 is TGTGCCAGCAGCTTAATAGGGCCTTCAGGGGGGGAGACCCAGTACTTC.

This chain links TRBV6-6 with TRBJ2-7; the match to TRBD1 covers 8 bases. Losses at the gene ends were 4 bases for V and 2 bases for J; bases not matched to a gene: 4. Germline V lookup: CDR1 MNHNY, CDR2 SVGAGI (reference sequence). The CDR3 has 14 residues. CDR3 bases: TGTGCCAGCAGTTTCCGGGACAGGACCTACGAGCAGTACTTC. Protein sequence: CASSFRDRTYEQYF.

This clone occurred once. The V and J genes are TRBV29-1 and TRBJ1-2; possible D gene TRBD1, 6 bases. Trimming pared 4 bases from V and 8 bases from J, leaving 14 bases between. CDR1 and CDR2 (germline): SQVTM, ANQGSEA. The CDR3 has 12 amino acids. The CDR3 is CSVVQGQGGYTF. CDR3 in DNA: TGCAGCGTTGTGCAGGGGCAAGGCGGCTACACCTTC.

The chain has TRBV6-5 and TRBJ1-2, with D possibly TRBD1 on 6 matching bases. There are 14 residues in the CDR3. The V gene lost 6 bases and the J gene lost 7 bases, with 18 bases spanning the gap. Per germline, CDR1 MNHEY and CDR2 SVGAGI. CDR3 loop: CASRTGGADPGYTF. CDR3 DNA: TGTGCCAGCAGGACCGGGGGGGCGGATCCTGGCTACACCTTC.

The chain carries TRBV15 and TRBJ2-3, with unresolved D. CDR1 is LNHNV, CDR2 YYDKDF, per germline (reference sequence). The V and J ends lost 1 base and 3 bases respectively, with 5 bases between them. CDR3 length: 13 amino acids. The CDR3 DNA is TGTGCCACCAGCAGAGTCGGTACAGATACGCAGTATTTT. Translated, it gives CATSRVGTDTQYF.

J is TRBJ2-7 and V is TRBV5-1; TRBD2 matches at 11 bases. Losses at the gene ends were 0 bases for V and 5 bases for J; bases not matched to a gene: 7. The CDR3 is made up of 16 amino acids. Per the germline V gene, CDR1 is SGHRS and CDR2 is YFSETQ. The DNA for the CDR3 is TGCGCCAGCAGCTTGGTTAGCGGGAGGGCCCTCCACGAGCAGTACTTC. Its protein is CASSLVSGRALHEQYF.

The chain combines TRBV10-2 with TRBJ1-5; D gene uncertain. V lost 5 bases and J lost 6, with 14 bases in between. From germline, CDR1 is WSHSY and CDR2 SAAADI. CDR3 length equals 14 residues. DNA for the CDR3: TGCGCCAGCAGTCGAGGACCCGAGGGTCAGCCCCAGCATTTT. It is translated as CASSRGPEGQPQHF.

This rearrangement joins TRBV3-1 (or the pseudogene TRBV3-2) to TRBJ2-5; TRBD2 might be the D (7 bases). The CDR3 length is 16 residues. With 4 bases removed from V and 1 base from J, the gap between germline ends came to 16 bases. Germline values: CDR1 LGHDT, CDR2 YNNKEL (reference sequence). The CDR3 region is CASSRGGGPRQETQYF. The CDR3 bases are TGTGCCAGCAGCCGAGGGGGGGGTCCCCGCCAAGAGACCCAGTACTTC.

The chain joins TRBV27 to TRBJ1-6; D gene ambiguous. From germline, CDR1 is MNHEY and CDR2 SMNVEV (reference sequence). V gave up 6 bases and J gave up 3 bases, with 12 bases separating them. This CDR3 has 15 amino acids. CDR3 in amino acids: CASRPEGNYNSPLHF. In DNA form, the CDR3 reads TGTGCCAGCAGACCGGAGGGAAACTATAATTCACCCCTCCACTTT.

The gene calls are TRBV11-2 and TRBJ1-4; 8 bases line up with TRBD1. CDR1 and CDR2 (germline): SGHAT, FQNNGV. With V trimmed by 4 bases and J by 4 bases, 2 bases remained unmatched. The CDR3 totals 14 residues. The CDR3, as DNA: TGTGCCAGCAGCTCCAGGGGGCGTAATGAAAAACTGTTTTTT. This encodes CASSSRGRNEKLFF.

The rearrangement links TRBV14 to TRBJ2-7; no definite D call. The germline V gene encodes CDR1 SGHDN and CDR2 FVKESK. The CDR3 consists of 13 residues. Trimming shortened V by 3 bases and J by 4 bases, and 10 bases separated the two germline ends. CDR3 coding DNA: TGTGCCAGCAGCCATCGACACTTTTACGAGCAGTACTTC. Translation gives CASSHRHFYEQYF.

The gene calls are TRBV28 and TRBJ2-7; D not certain. Trimming shortened V by 2 bases and J by 0 bases, and 8 bases separated the two germline ends. The CDR3 loop spans 14 amino acids. Looked up from germline, CDR1 is MDHEN and CDR2 is SYDVKM. CDR3 DNA: TGTGCCAGCAGTTTAGGGCACCTCTCCTACGAGCAGTACTTC. Translated, it gives CASSLGHLSYEQYF.

The chain has TRBV4-1 and TRBJ1-1, with D possibly TRBD1 on 6 matching bases. The CDR3 consists of 17 residues. Germline CDR1 reads MGHRA; CDR2 reads YSYEKL. Trimming took off 5 bases at V and 5 bases at J, with 24 bases between the two ends. Written as DNA, the CDR3 is TGCGCCAGCAGCAGAGAAACGGACTCCCATACAGGGACTGAAGCTTTCTTT. This translates into CASSRETDSHTGTEAFF.

The count of this clone is one. The J gene is TRBJ1-1, the V gene TRBV21-1. TRBV21-1 is a pseudogene segment. The CDR3 spans 16 residues. The CDR3 sequence: CASSIRREGGYTEAFF. As DNA, the CDR3 is TGTGCCAGCAGCATACGAAGGGAGGGAGGTTACACTGAAGCTTTCTTT.

V and J are TRBV7-2 and TRBJ1-1; D may be TRBD1 (5 bases). The CDR3 spans 15 residues. V was cut by 1 base and J by 0 bases, with 9 bases left in between. Per the germline V gene, CDR1 is SGHTA and CDR2 is FQGNSA. In DNA, the CDR3 is TGTGCCAGCAGCTTAGGACAGAATATGAACACTGAAGCTTTCTTT. Translated, it gives CASSLGQNMNTEAFF.

This clone appeared a single time. This sequence joins TRBV30 and TRBJ1-2, with 7 bases aligning to TRBD1. The length of the CDR3 is 15 residues. V was clipped by 2 bases and J by 3 bases; unmatched bases: 9. Germline values: CDR1 GTSNPN, CDR2 SVGIG (reference sequence). CDR3 sequence reads: CAWSKGQTTYYGYTF. CDR3 nucleotide sequence: TGTGCCTGGAGTAAGGGACAGACGACGTACTATGGCTACACCTTC.

The rearrangement joins TRBV5-5 to TRBJ1-5; D remains ambiguous. CDR3 length equals 13 residues. V gave up 4 bases and J gave up 1 base, with 6 bases separating them. The germline CDR1 and CDR2 sequences are SGHKS and YYEKEE (reference sequence). The CDR3 bases are TGTGCCAGCAGCCTGGCGAGCAATCAGCCCCAGCATTTT. Protein product: CASSLASNQPQHF. The whole variable domain, remainder taken from reference TRBV5-5 and TRBJ1-5, is DAGVTQSPTHLIKTRGQQVTLRCSPISGHKSVSWYQQVLGQGPQFIFQYYEKEERGRGNFPDRFSARQFPNYSSELNVNALLLGDSALYLCASSLASNQPQHFGDGTRLSIL.

V is TRBV19 and J is TRBJ2-7; the match to TRBD2 covers 15 bases. The trim removed 3 bases at V and 5 bases at J, leaving 8 bases unmatched. This CDR3 has 17 residues. Germline CDR1 is LNHDA and CDR2 is SQIVND (reference sequence). Here the CDR3 DNA reads TGTGCCAGTAGTATTAGGGGACTAGCGGGAGGAATCAACGAGCAGTACTTC. Translation: CASSIRGLAGGINEQYF.

The V call is TRBV28, the J call TRBJ1-5; 7 positions agree with TRBD1. J lost 0 bases, V lost 2 bases, and 10 bases had no gene match. The CDR3 is 18 amino acids. Germline CDR1 reads MDHEN; CDR2 reads SYDVKM. CDR3 protein: CASSLRVYNRGSNQPQHF. The CDR3 coding sequence is TGTGCCAGCAGTTTAAGGGTATACAACAGGGGTAGCAATCAGCCCCAGCATTTT. Full variable domain (outside the CDR3, taken from reference TRBV28 and TRBJ1-5): DVKVTQSSRYLVKRTGEKVFLECVQDMDHENMFWYRQDPGLGLRLIYFSYDVKMKEKGDIPEGYSVSREKKERFSLILESASTNQTSMYLCASSLRVYNRGSNQPQHFGDGTRLSIL.

The gene calls are TRBV6-2 or TRBV6-3 and TRBJ1-1; 7 nucleotides agree with TRBD1. Germline V CDR1 and CDR2: MNHEY, SVGEGT. The CDR3 extends over 14 amino acids. Trimming cost V 6 bases and J 3 bases; bases outside gene matches: 7. This CDR3 reads CASSPRQGHTEAFF. CDR3 nucleotide sequence: TGTGCCAGCAGCCCTAGACAGGGCCACACTGAAGCTTTCTTT.

Only a few counts were recorded for this clone. The J gene is TRBJ1-2, the V gene TRBV19, with 8 bases matching TRBD1. Per germline, CDR1 LNHDA and CDR2 SQIVND (reference sequence). V shed 6 bases, J shed 4 bases, and the junction held 1 base outside the gene matches. The CDR3 spans 12 residues. CDR3 loop: CASRDRVYGYTF. The CDR3, as DNA: TGTGCCAGTAGGGACAGGGTCTATGGCTACACCTTC.

This rearrangement joins TRBV6-5 to TRBJ2-3; 9 bases agree with TRBD2. V lost 0 bases to trimming and J lost 2 bases; unmatched junction nucleotides: 3. Germline loops: CDR1 MNHEY, CDR2 SVGAGI. The CDR3 covers 16 residues. The CDR3 DNA follows: TGTGCCAGCAGTTACTCTCTAGCGGGGTACACAGATACGCAGTATTTT. Its translation is CASSYSLAGYTDTQYF.

This clone has just one count. The J gene is TRBJ2-2, the V gene TRBV5-5, with a possible D match to TRBD1 (6 bases). Trimming took off 5 bases at V and 4 bases at J, with 12 bases between the two ends. Germline CDR1 reads SGHKS; CDR2 reads YYEKEE (reference sequence). The CDR3 extends over 14 amino acids. In nucleotides, the CDR3 is TGTGCCAGCAGAAACCTAGGGGGCACCGGGGAGCTGTTTTTT. Amino acid sequence: CASRNLGGTGELFF.

This chain links TRBV30 with TRBJ1-2; the match to TRBD1 covers 9 bases. V lost 7 bases to trimming and J lost 6 bases; unmatched junction nucleotides: 21. CDR3 length equals 17 residues. Per the germline V gene, CDR1 is GTSNPN and CDR2 is SVGIG (reference sequence). The CDR3: CASIRDRALLSVHGYTF. The DNA for the CDR3 is TGTGCCTCGATCCGGGACAGGGCTCTCCTATCTGTACATGGCTACACCTTC.

The CDR3 spells CASSLSTTGLMNTEAFF. Here the CDR3 DNA reads TGTGCCAGCAGCCTATCTACGACAGGGCTAATGAACACTGAAGCTTTCTTT. This chain uses TRBV7-6 with TRBJ1-1, with 7 nucleotides matching TRBD1. Germline V gene data show CDR1 as SGHVS and CDR2 as FNYEAQ. CDR3 length: 17 amino acids. With 5 bases clipped from V and 0 bases from J, the junction kept 12 bases outside the gene matches. Variable domain in full (rest from reference TRBV7-6 and TRBJ1-1): GAGVSQSPRYKVTKRGQDVALRCDPISGHVSLYWYRQALGQGPEFLTYFNYEAQQDKSGLPNDRFSAERPEGSISTLTIQRTEQRDSAMYRCASSLSTTGLMNTEAFFGQGTRLTVV.

This clone has a handful of counts. The chain is built from TRBV6-2 or TRBV6-3 and TRBJ1-2, with no clear D. The CDR3 has 12 residues. V was clipped by 2 bases and J by 4 bases, with 5 bases between them. Germline V gives CDR1 MNHEY, CDR2 SVGEGT. CDR3 loop: CASSYNSYGYTF. CDR3 coding DNA: TGTGCCAGCAGTTACAACAGCTATGGCTACACCTTC.

The chain couples TRBV6-5 to TRBJ2-3; D might be TRBD1 (6 bases). V lost 6 bases, J lost 1 base, and 11 bases lay in between. The CDR3 loop spans 14 amino acids. Germline CDR1 is MNHEY and CDR2 is SVGAGI. CDR3 residues: CASSKGVGTDTQYF. The CDR3 DNA reads TGTGCCAGCAGCAAGGGGGTGGGCACAGATACGCAGTATTTT.

The CDR3 DNA follows: TGTGCCATCAGTGTGCATGAGGGACAGGGGGTGAGCGAGCAGTACTTC. This translates into CAISVHEGQGVSEQYF. The chain combines TRBV10-3 with TRBJ2-7; TRBD1 matches 11 bases. Trimming at V came to 4 bases and at J to 6 bases, leaving 11 bases not matched to a gene. CDR3 length: 16 residues. Germline V gives CDR1 ENHRY, CDR2 SYGVKD.